The next 6 T cell receptor beta chains were all read from a single sample in a study of blood T cells in healthy people across ages. It was with a sample-barcoded 5' primer and a J-beta primer mix that a second PCR of about 6 to 11 cycles was run. TCRdb itself ran the 5' RACE reads through MiXCR, one entry per CDR3 protein. The sample lists hundreds of thousands of distinct CDR3 sequences, about 43% occurring once. The sequenced sample consisted of blood. The source is an elderly man in good health.

The V and J genes are TRBV12-5 and TRBJ2-1; the D is unclear. The J call may be mistaken, given a closer DNA end match to TRBJ2-7. CDR1 and CDR2 (germline): LGHNT, FRNRAP. This CDR3 is built from 12 residues. CDR3 in DNA: TGTGCTAGTGGTTTGTACGACAATGAGCAGTACTTC. This gives the protein CASGLYDNEQYF.

This clonotype has a handful of counts. The V call is TRBV10-3, the J call TRBJ2-7; D is possibly TRBD1 (6 bases). This CDR3 is built from 12 residues. Looked up from germline, CDR1 is ENHRY and CDR2 is SYGVKD. V lost 6 bases and J 5 bases, leaving 11 bases between the germline ends. In DNA form, the CDR3 reads TGTGCCATCAGCAAGGACAGTAACGAGCAGTACTTC. This gives the protein CAISKDSNEQYF.

In this sample, this clonotype turned up a few times. The V gene is TRBV20-1, the J gene TRBJ2-7, with 12 bases lining up with TRBD2. V was clipped by 8 bases and J by 4 bases; unmatched bases: 6. The germline V gene encodes CDR1 DFQATT and CDR2 SNEGSKA (reference sequence). The CDR3 extends over 13 amino acids. The CDR3 DNA is TGCAGTACCAAGACTAGCGGGAGTTACGAGCAGTACTTC. Amino acids: CSTKTSGSYEQYF.

As for this clonotype: At one boundary the junction diverges from the germline segment, which might be a read error. CDR3 DNA: TGCGCCAGCAGCCCACCGACAGATAACTATGGCCACACCTTC. It encodes CASSPPTDNYGHTF. The V call is TRBV5-1, the J call TRBJ1-2, with D possibly TRBD1 on 5 matching bases. The CDR3 loop spans 14 amino acids. CDR1 and CDR2 (germline): SGHRS, YFSETQ.

This rearrangement joins TRBV27 to TRBJ1-5, with 7 bases matching TRBD1. The junction had 11 bases not matched to a gene; V was cut back by 6 bases and J by 0 bases. Germline CDR1 MNHEY, CDR2 SMNVEV (reference sequence). The CDR3 totals 17 residues. CDR3: CASSLWGQRGSNQPQHF. As DNA, the CDR3 is TGTGCCAGCAGCCTCTGGGGACAGCGGGGTAGCAATCAGCCCCAGCATTTT.

To note about this clonotype: A single base separates this from a much larger clone, so it may be a read error. The chain uses TRBV28 and TRBJ2-1; D is perhaps TRBD2 (5 bases). CDR3 size: 14 residues. CDR1 and CDR2 from the germline V gene are MDHEN and SYDVKM. V was trimmed by 2 bases and J by 10 bases, leaving 15 bases between them. Written as DNA, the CDR3 is TGTGCCAGCAGTTTAACCGGCAGCACGGGGGAGCAGTTCTTC. Translation gives CASSLTGSTGEQFF.